The 30 T cell receptor beta chains below were found in one sample sequenced in a study of cytomegalovirus exposure and HLA in healthy donors. PCR used 60 Vbeta primers and 13 Jbeta primers. Repertoires were generated with immunoSEQ multiplex PCR, while TCRdb's copy carries only in-frame clones and drops some. Among about 150,000 clones listed, 75% to 85% were seen once. Sequencing was done on a sample of PBMCs. Receptor source: a human donor in good health.

This chain connects TRBV28 to TRBJ1-5; D call uncertain. The CDR3 consists of 12 residues. Germline loops: CDR1 MDHEN, CDR2 SYDVKM. V was cut by 5 bases and J by 3 bases, with 5 bases left in between. The CDR3 is CASSPYNQPQHF. In DNA form, the CDR3 reads TGTGCCAGCAGTCCCTACAATCAGCCCCAGCATTTT.

The rearrangement joins TRBV28 to TRBJ1-4; D remains unclear. This CDR3 is 15 amino acids long. The germline V gene encodes CDR1 MDHEN and CDR2 SYDVKM. The V end lost 6 bases, the J end lost 8 bases, and 19 bases lay between the germline ends. The CDR3 loop reads CASRYAGSSPEKLFF. DNA of the CDR3: TGTGCCAGCAGGTATGCCGGGTCCTCTCCGGAAAAACTGTTTTTT.

The gene calls are TRBV19 and TRBJ1-2; D unclear. V lost 3 bases and J 8 bases, leaving 13 bases between the germline ends. The germline CDR1 and CDR2 sequences are LNHDA and SQIVND (reference sequence). The CDR3 spans 13 residues. The CDR3 protein is CASSIGGSGGYTF. The CDR3 region has the DNA TGTGCCAGTAGTATCGGAGGATCGGGAGGCTACACCTTC.

This clone occurred a few times. The rearrangement joins TRBV9 to TRBJ2-7; TRBD2 is a possible D gene (7 bases). Germline V gene lookup returns CDR1 SGDLS and CDR2 YYNGEE. This CDR3 has 13 amino acids. Trimming stripped 7 bases from V and 3 bases from J, with 14 bases between. The DNA for the CDR3 is TGTGCCAGCGGGGGGGGCAAGCTCTACGAGCAGTACTTC. Translation: CASGGGKLYEQYF.

This clone was counted a few times. This sequence joins TRBV6-6 and TRBJ1-3; possible D gene TRBD1, 5 bases. The CDR3 spans 16 residues. Germline V gene lookup returns CDR1 MNHNY and CDR2 SVGAGI (reference sequence). V was clipped by 2 bases and J by 0 bases, with 11 bases between them. CDR3 region: CASSYTDSASGNTIYF. The CDR3 region has the DNA TGTGCCAGCAGTTACACCGACAGTGCCTCTGGAAACACCATATATTTT.

The chain is built from TRBV19 and TRBJ1-1; D gene unclear. CDR1 LNHDA and CDR2 SQIVND come from the germline V gene (reference sequence). This CDR3 is 14 amino acids long. Trimming cost V 3 bases and J 3 bases, with 11 bases left between them. The CDR3 here is CASSITTSYTEAFF. Written as DNA, the CDR3 is TGTGCCAGTAGTATTACGACATCCTACACTGAAGCTTTCTTT.

The chain has TRBV29-1 and TRBJ1-2; a weak D match, TRBD1 (5 bases). CDR3 length: 12 amino acids. CDR1 is SQVTM and CDR2 is ANQGSEA in the germline V gene. V was shortened by 4 bases and J by 1 base, with 7 bases between the two germline ends. The DNA of the CDR3 is TGCAGCGTTGTGGGGGGTAACTATGGCTACACCTTC. This sequence encodes CSVVGGNYGYTF.

The chain carries TRBV5-1 and TRBJ1-1, with a possible D match to TRBD1 (6 bases). The CDR3 runs to 16 residues. Germline V CDR1 and CDR2: SGHRS, YFSETQ. The V gene lost 2 bases and the J gene lost 0 bases, with 14 bases spanning the gap. CDR3 sequence reads: CASSLGQLLLNTEAFF. The DNA for the CDR3 is TGCGCCAGCAGCTTAGGACAGCTACTTCTGAACACTGAAGCTTTCTTT.

J is TRBJ2-7 and V is TRBV7-9; 10 bases map to TRBD2. CDR1 is SEHNR and CDR2 is FQNEAQ in the germline V gene (reference sequence). V gave up 2 bases and J gave up 4 bases; unmatched junction bases: 2. The CDR3 is 14 residues long. The CDR3 coding sequence is TGTGCCAGCAGCTTATCACTAGCGGGATACGAGCAGTACTTC. Translating it yields CASSLSLAGYEQYF.

The genes are TRBV19 and TRBJ2-5, with D possibly being TRBD2 (6 bases). Germline values: CDR1 LNHDA, CDR2 SQIVND (reference sequence). The ends were cut back, 3 bases at V and 3 bases at J, with 11 bases in the middle. The CDR3 contains 14 residues. The chain's CDR3 is CASSIWEEKETQYF. The CDR3 DNA is TGTGCCAGTAGTATTTGGGAGGAGAAAGAGACCCAGTACTTC. The variable domain in full, with the rest retrieved from reference TRBV19 and TRBJ2-5, is DGGITQSPKYLFRKEGQNVTLSCEQNLNHDAMYWYRQDPGQGLRLIYYSQIVNDFQKGDIAEGYSVSREKKESFPLTVTSAQKNPTAFYLCASSIWEEKETQYFGPGTRLLVL.

The V gene is TRBV9, the J gene TRBJ1-2, with D hard to call. Trimming pared 0 bases from V and 7 bases from J, leaving 7 bases between. Per germline, CDR1 SGDLS and CDR2 YYNGEE. The CDR3 sequence is 12 residues long. As DNA, the CDR3 is TGTGCCAGCAGCGTAGGAGGGTTTGGCTACACCTTC. This translates into CASSVGGFGYTF. Full variable domain (remainder filled in from reference TRBV9 and TRBJ1-2): DSGVTQTPKHLITATGQRVTLRCSPRSGDLSVYWYQQSLDQGLQFLIQYYNGEERAKGNILERFSAQQFPDLHSELNLSSLELGDSALYFCASSVGGFGYTFGSGTRLTVV.

The genes are TRBV7-2 and TRBJ2-1, with 7 bases that match TRBD1. From germline, CDR1 is SGHTA and CDR2 FQGNSA. This CDR3 spans 16 amino acids. The trim removed 2 bases at V and 1 base at J, leaving 5 bases unmatched. The CDR3 reads CASSLRGGESYNEQFF. In nucleotides, the CDR3 is TGTGCCAGCAGCTTAAGAGGGGGCGAGTCCTACAATGAGCAGTTCTTC.

The V gene is TRBV4-2, the J gene TRBJ2-1; 7 bases fit TRBD1. With 4 bases clipped from V and 6 bases from J, the junction kept 12 bases outside the gene matches. Germline lookup yields CDR1 LGHNA and CDR2 YNFKEQ. The CDR3 length is 16 residues. CDR3 region: CASSLFETGRGNEQFF. The CDR3 region has the DNA TGTGCCAGCAGCCTTTTTGAGACAGGGAGAGGCAATGAGCAGTTCTTC.

This clone has just a few counts. The chain combines TRBV30 with TRBJ2-4; TRBD2 might be the D (5 bases). V lost 0 bases, J lost 5 bases, and 8 bases lay in between. Germline-derived CDR1 and CDR2 are GTSNPN and SVGIG (reference sequence). This CDR3 has 13 amino acids. The CDR3 nucleotides are TGTGCCTGGAGTGTTGCCGGGGAAAACATTCAGTACTTC. Its translation: CAWSVAGENIQYF.

V gene TRBV5-4 combines with J gene TRBJ2-2; D uncertain. The ends were cut back, 0 bases at V and 0 bases at J, with 6 bases in the middle. The CDR3 consists of 15 residues. From germline, CDR1 is SGHNT and CDR2 YYREEE (reference sequence). CDR3 protein: CASSLGLANTGELFF. The CDR3 coding sequence is TGTGCCAGCAGCTTGGGTCTAGCGAACACCGGGGAGCTGTTTTTT.

The rearrangement joins TRBV5-4 to TRBJ2-3; tentatively, D is TRBD1 (7 bases). The CDR3 is made up of 15 amino acids. Deletions cut 4 bases from V and 5 bases from J, with 17 bases between. Germline CDR1 is SGHNT and CDR2 is YYREEE (reference sequence). The CDR3 region is CASSLGGGGVDTQYF. The CDR3 coding sequence is TGTGCCAGCAGCCTAGGAGGGGGCGGGGTAGATACGCAGTATTTT.

The J gene is TRBJ2-7, the V gene TRBV11-3, with D possibly matching TRBD1 (6 bases). CDR1 and CDR2 (germline): SGHNT, YENEEA. The length of the CDR3 is 12 residues. V was clipped by 3 bases and J by 7 bases, with 10 bases between them. The CDR3 region is CASSLEGTEQYF. The CDR3 DNA is TGTGCCAGCAGCTTGGAAGGGACAGAGCAGTACTTC.

V is TRBV28 and J is TRBJ1-5, with 7 bases aligning to TRBD1. There are 14 residues in the CDR3. V was clipped by 6 bases and J by 3 bases; unmatched bases: 5. Germline V gives CDR1 MDHEN, CDR2 SYDVKM. Here the CDR3 DNA reads TGTGCCAGCAGCCCAACAGGGGCCAATCAGCCCCAGCATTTT. The encoded protein is CASSPTGANQPQHF. The full variable domain, with the rest looked up from reference TRBV28 and TRBJ1-5, is DVKVTQSSRYLVKRTGEKVFLECVQDMDHENMFWYRQDPGLGLRLIYFSYDVKMKEKGDIPEGYSVSREKKERFSLILESASTNQTSMYLCASSPTGANQPQHFGDGTRLSIL.

The chain uses TRBV19 and TRBJ1-1; a possible D gene is TRBD1 (5 bases). The CDR3 is 13 amino acids. Germline CDR1 is LNHDA and CDR2 is SQIVND (reference sequence). Trimming removed 5 bases from V and 7 bases from J, with 14 bases in between. DNA of the CDR3: TGTGCCAGTAGTCGTGGGGGGTTTAGTGAAGCTTTCTTT. Translated: CASSRGGFSEAFF.

V and J are TRBV6-1 and TRBJ2-2; 8 positions match TRBD2. The CDR3 spans 15 residues. Germline lookup yields CDR1 MNHNS and CDR2 SASEGT. J lost 4 bases, V lost 5 bases, and 6 bases had no gene match. Here the CDR3 reads CASSSAGAGTGELFF. Here the CDR3 DNA reads TGTGCCAGCAGTTCAGCGGGGGCGGGCACCGGGGAGCTGTTTTTT.

V is TRBV27 and J is TRBJ2-7; 10 bases align to TRBD1. CDR3 length equals 16 residues. Germline values: CDR1 MNHEY, CDR2 SMNVEV (reference sequence). V was clipped by 5 bases and J by 4 bases; unmatched bases: 11. The CDR3 is CASSPRDRGIWYEQYF. The CDR3 DNA reads as TGTGCCAGCAGTCCCAGGGACAGGGGTATATGGTACGAGCAGTACTTC.

This chain uses TRBV15 with TRBJ2-3; 8 bases agree with TRBD2. Germline values: CDR1 LNHNV, CDR2 YYDKDF (reference sequence). V shed 0 bases, J shed 1 base, and the junction held 9 bases outside the gene matches. This CDR3 comprises 18 residues. CDR3 DNA: TGTGCCACCAGCAGAGATACTTGGGGTAGCGGGGGCACAGATACGCAGTATTTT. Its translation is CATSRDTWGSGGTDTQYF.

The chain uses TRBV30 and TRBJ2-1, with TRBD2 identical over 9 bases. The CDR3 totals 16 residues. The germline V gene has CDR1 GTSNPN and CDR2 SVGIG (reference sequence). J was trimmed by 0 bases and V by 3 bases; bases with no gene match: 6. The CDR3 reads CAWRRGLASSYNEQFF. The DNA of the CDR3 is TGTGCCTGGAGAAGGGGACTAGCCTCCTCCTACAATGAGCAGTTCTTC. Complete variable domain (other parts from reference TRBV30 and TRBJ2-1): SQTIHQWPATLVQPVGSPLSLECTVEGTSNPNLYWYRQAAGRGLQLLFYSVGIGQISSEVPQNLSASRPQDRQFILSSKKLLLSDSGFYLCAWRRGLASSYNEQFFGPGTRLTVL.

The genes are TRBV7-9 and TRBJ1-5, with 7 positions matching TRBD1. Trimming at V came to 1 base and at J to 11 bases, leaving 8 bases not matched to a gene. In germline, CDR1 is SEHNR, CDR2 FQNEAQ (reference sequence). CDR3 length equals 14 residues. The chain's CDR3 is CASSLEGGGLTQHF. Here the CDR3 DNA reads TGTGCCAGCAGCTTAGAAGGGGGCGGGTTGACCCAGCATTTT.

This chain connects TRBV4-1 to TRBJ2-5, with D perhaps matching TRBD1 (6 bases). Trimming cost V 0 bases and J 5 bases, with 16 bases left between them. The CDR3 extends over 16 amino acids. Germline CDR1 MGHRA, CDR2 YSYEKL. The CDR3 protein is CASSQDEGEIGETQYF. As DNA, the CDR3 is TGCGCCAGCAGCCAAGATGAGGGGGAGATAGGGGAGACCCAGTACTTC.

A note on this clone: This CDR3 is also generated by other DNA sequences in the sample. The gene calls are TRBV20-1 and TRBJ2-5, with D tentatively TRBD2 (5 bases). Germline loops: CDR1 DFQATT, CDR2 SNEGSKA (reference sequence). The V and J ends lost 3 bases and 4 bases respectively, with 6 bases between them. The CDR3 covers 11 residues. CDR3 in DNA: TGCAGTGCTAGCCTAGCAGAGACCCAGTACTTC. It specifies CSASLAETQYF.

This clone was recorded once. The gene calls are TRBV15 and TRBJ1-1; perhaps TRBD1 as D (5 bases). CDR1 is LNHNV and CDR2 is YYDKDF in the germline V gene (reference sequence). The V and J ends lost 8 bases and 0 bases respectively, with 10 bases between them. The CDR3 is 13 residues long. This chain's CDR3 is CATGGDLNTEAFF. The CDR3 DNA reads TGTGCCACCGGAGGGGACCTGAACACTGAAGCTTTCTTT.

This chain connects TRBV28 to TRBJ1-5; a weak D match, TRBD1 (6 bases). Germline lookup yields CDR1 MDHEN and CDR2 SYDVKM. There are 13 residues in the CDR3. The germline V and J ends were trimmed by 2 bases and 5 bases, with 7 bases remaining between them. The CDR3: CASSLRGYQPQHF. As DNA, the CDR3 is TGTGCCAGCAGTTTAAGGGGGTATCAGCCCCAGCATTTT.

This clone appeared a single time. This chain uses TRBV28 with TRBJ2-4; TRBD1 agrees at 9 bases. Germline trimming cut 5 bases from V and 0 bases from J; bases unmatched to any gene: 8. The CDR3 loop spans 17 amino acids. Germline assignment: CDR1 MDHEN and CDR2 SYDVKM. CDR3: CASSPDRGFIAKNIQYF. In DNA, the CDR3 is TGTGCCAGCAGTCCGGACAGGGGATTTATAGCCAAAAACATTCAGTACTTC.

Only a few counts were recorded for this clone. V usage is TRBV5-1 and J usage is TRBJ2-3; 7 nucleotides agree with TRBD2. The CDR3 sequence is 19 residues long. V shed 1 base, J shed 0 bases, and the junction held 14 bases outside the gene matches. CDR1 and CDR2 (germline): SGHRS, YFSETQ. In DNA form, the CDR3 reads TGCGCCAGCAGCTTGAGAGGGGCGGGAGCGACCCTTAGCACAGATACGCAGTATTTT. This encodes CASSLRGAGATLSTDTQYF.